The 26 T cell receptor beta chains in this list originate from one sample, sequenced in a study of T cells in Graves' hyperthyroidism and ophthalmopathy. Authors of the study amplified TCR beta CDR3 regions from RNA transcripts. The TCR CDR3 was amplified in a first-round RT-PCR using the HTBI primer set. TCRdb re-called the multiplex PCR reads with MiXCR, one entry per CDR3 protein. Among hundreds of thousands of distinct CDR3 sequences, less than 25% were seen once, and the ten largest hold roughly a third. Material: blood. All receptors come from a man aged 30-40 years with Graves' ophthalmopathy.

In the case of this clonotype: A read error may account for a junction end that differs from germline. V is TRBV4-1 and J is TRBJ2-4; no reliable D call. This CDR3 region has 17 residues. Germline assignment: CDR1 MGHRA and CDR2 YSYEKL. In DNA, the CDR3 is TGTGCCAGCAGCCAAGATCCCTTAGAAGTGGCCAAAAACATTCAGTACTTC. Its translation: CASSQDPLEVAKNIQYF.

This clonotype was observed many times. The chain employs TRBV11-3 and TRBJ2-5; 11 bases are shared with TRBD1. This CDR3 spans 15 amino acids. Per the germline V gene, CDR1 is SGHNT and CDR2 is YENEEA. The V and J ends lost 6 bases and 5 bases, in that order; junction bases with no gene match: 8. CDR3: CASSQGQGAWETQYF. CDR3 sequence (DNA): TGTGCCAGCAGTCAAGGACAGGGGGCATGGGAGACCCAGTACTTC.

This clonotype was observed many times. This chain links TRBV6-2 or TRBV6-3 with TRBJ2-7, with D possibly being TRBD2 (5 bases). Germline V gene sequence: CDR1 MNHEY, CDR2 SVGEGT. This CDR3 spans 16 amino acids. V was shortened by 2 bases and J by 0 bases, with 14 bases between the two germline ends. The DNA of the CDR3 is TGTGCCAGCAGTTACAGTAAAGCGGAAAGCTCCTACGAGCAGTACTTC. Amino acids: CASSYSKAESSYEQYF.

The J gene is TRBJ1-1, the V gene TRBV2; tentative D call: TRBD1 (6 bases). With 7 bases removed from V and 4 bases from J, the gap between germline ends came to 16 bases. The CDR3 is made up of 14 amino acids. Germline-derived CDR1 and CDR2 are SNHLY and FYNNEI. The CDR3 region has the DNA TGTGCCAGCAAGGAAATGGGGGCCGGCACTGAAGCTTTCTTT. This codes for CASKEMGAGTEAFF.

J is TRBJ2-1 and V is TRBV6-2 or TRBV6-3; D perhaps matches TRBD1 (5 bases). V lost 8 bases and J 10 bases, leaving 15 bases between the germline ends. Germline CDR1 is MNHEY and CDR2 is SVGEGT. CDR3 length: 12 residues. The CDR3 DNA is TGTGCCAGCGAAACAGGTATTGGAGAGCAGTTCTTC. Protein product: CASETGIGEQFF.

This clonotype was counted only a few times. V and J are TRBV20-1 and TRBJ1-5; TRBD1 is a possible D gene (5 bases). Deletions cut 7 bases from V and 1 base from J, with 8 bases between. This CDR3 has 12 residues. Germline V gene lookup returns CDR1 DFQATT and CDR2 SNEGSKA (reference sequence). In DNA, the CDR3 is TGCAGTGTTCGGGACAGCAATCAGCCCCAGCATTTT. Its protein is CSVRDSNQPQHF.

This clonotype was found many times. CDR3 sequence: CASSFLSGKNYGYTF. Written as DNA, the CDR3 is TGTGCCAGCAGTTTTCTCTCCGGCAAAAATTATGGCTACACCTTC. V is TRBV12-3 or TRBV12-4 and J is TRBJ1-2; D not resolved. Trimming pared 3 bases from V and 5 bases from J, leaving 16 bases between. The length of the CDR3 is 15 residues.

The genes are TRBV20-1 and TRBJ2-3; the D gene could be TRBD1 or TRBD2 (5 bases each). The germline V gene encodes CDR1 DFQATT and CDR2 SNEGSKA (reference sequence). This CDR3 region has 15 residues. V lost 2 bases and J 3 bases, leaving 15 bases between the germline ends. The CDR3 is CSARPGSQGTDTQYF. DNA for the CDR3: TGCAGTGCTAGACCGGGATCGCAGGGTACAGATACGCAGTATTTT.

The rearrangement joins TRBV20-1 to TRBJ1-4; D perhaps matches TRBD1 (6 bases). Germline V gene data show CDR1 as DFQATT and CDR2 as SNEGSKA (reference sequence). This CDR3 is built from 14 residues. Deletions cut 7 bases from V and 4 bases from J, with 16 bases between. The DNA for the CDR3 is TGCAGTGGACAAGAGGACAGAGTTAATGAAAAACTGTTTTTT. Residues: CSGQEDRVNEKLFF.

This clonotype has only a few counts. The V and J genes are TRBV30 and TRBJ2-5; D not certain. CDR3 size: 11 residues. The V gene's germline CDR1 is GTSNPN and CDR2 SVGIG (reference sequence). The V gene lost 0 bases and the J gene lost 9 bases, with 8 bases spanning the gap. CDR3 DNA: TGTGCCTGGAGTGTATCGACACCCCAGTACTTC. Translation: CAWSVSTPQYF. Filled out from reference TRBV30 and TRBJ2-5, the complete variable domain reads SQTIHQWPATLVQPVGSPLSLECTVEGTSNPNLYWYRQAAGRGLQLLFYSVGIGQISSEVPQNLSASRPQDRQFILSSKKLLLSDSGFYLCAWSVSTPQYFGPGTRLLVL.

This clonotype came up many times. V gene TRBV11-2 combines with J gene TRBJ2-2; 13 nucleotides align to TRBD2. This CDR3 spans 19 amino acids. Trimming cost V 2 bases and J 3 bases; bases outside gene matches: 9. CDR1 SGHAT and CDR2 FQNNGV come from the germline V gene. The CDR3 DNA reads as TGTGCCAGCAGCTTATATGGGACTAGCGGGATTCGGGACACCGGGGAGCTGTTTTTT. This gives the protein CASSLYGTSGIRDTGELFF.

This clonotype has a handful of counts. The chain links TRBV28 to TRBJ1-1; 12 bases are shared with TRBD1. CDR3 length equals 20 residues. Per germline, CDR1 MDHEN and CDR2 SYDVKM. With 2 bases clipped from V and 0 bases from J, the junction kept 13 bases outside the gene matches. The DNA of the CDR3 is TGTGCCAGCAGTTTAGGGGACAGGGGGCGTGATGTAGGAGTGAACACTGAAGCTTTCTTT. Translation: CASSLGDRGRDVGVNTEAFF.

The CDR3 nucleotides read TGCGCCAGCAGCCAAGATACCGGGGATGGCTACACCTTC. Its protein product is CASSQDTGDGYTF. The chain joins TRBV4-1 to TRBJ1-2; D not resolved. From germline, CDR1 is MGHRA and CDR2 YSYEKL. CDR3 length: 13 residues. V lost 0 bases to trimming and J lost 6 bases, with 8 bases between them.

This clonotype was counted ten times or more. The J gene is TRBJ2-3, the V gene TRBV6-1; D uncertain. The CDR3 totals 16 residues. The germline gives CDR1 MNHNS, CDR2 SASEGT. V dropped 7 bases and J dropped 0 bases, with 17 bases sitting between them. This CDR3 is CASKLLRESSTDTQYF. In nucleotides, the CDR3 is TGTGCCAGCAAACTCTTGCGCGAATCTAGCACAGATACGCAGTATTTT.

This rearrangement joins TRBV5-6 to TRBJ2-7; 11 bases are a match to TRBD2. Germline loops: CDR1 SGHDT, CDR2 YYEEEE. V lost 6 bases to trimming and J lost 5 bases; unmatched junction nucleotides: 10. CDR3 length: 15 residues. The CDR3 nucleotides read TGTGCCAGCATCCTAGCGGGAGGCTACTGGGACGAGCAGTACTTC. Protein: CASILAGGYWDEQYF.

The chain links TRBV20-1 to TRBJ1-6, with D perhaps TRBD1 (5 bases). Trimming shortened V by 2 bases and J by 3 bases, and 8 bases separated the two germline ends. This CDR3 region has 14 residues. From germline, CDR1 is DFQATT and CDR2 SNEGSKA (reference sequence). The CDR3 region is CSARWGDYNSPLHF. CDR3 nucleotide sequence: TGCAGTGCTAGATGGGGGGACTATAATTCACCCCTCCACTTT.

This clonotype was counted ten times or more. The V and J genes are TRBV2 and TRBJ2-3; D not resolved. Trimming removed 2 bases at V and 0 bases at J, with 9 bases between. The CDR3 contains 15 residues. Germline CDR1 reads SNHLY; CDR2 reads FYNNEI. The CDR3 nucleotides are TGTGCCAGCAGTGAAAACATAATTAGCACAGATACGCAGTATTTT. This codes for CASSENIISTDTQYF.

As to this clonotype: One junction end does not reproduce the germline sequence, and a read error may be involved. This sequence joins TRBV10-1 and TRBJ2-7, with 10 bases matching TRBD2. Germline CDR1 and CDR2: WNHNN and SYGVQD (reference sequence). CDR3 size: 16 residues. CDR3 loop: CAISEPTSGSTYEQYF. CDR3 DNA: TGTGCCATCAGTGAGCCGACTAGCGGGTCTACCTACGAGCAGTACTTC.

J is TRBJ2-7 and V is TRBV20-1; D unresolved. Germline assignment: CDR1 DFQATT and CDR2 SNEGSKA (reference sequence). V was clipped by 0 bases and J by 0 bases, with 9 bases between them. The CDR3 covers 14 residues. CDR3 residues: CSAREQANSYEQYF. The CDR3 DNA sequence: TGCAGTGCTAGAGAGCAGGCTAACTCCTACGAGCAGTACTTC.

CDR3 bases: TGTGCCAGCAGCCAAGGAGATTTAGCGAGTGAGCAGTACTTC. It encodes CASSQGDLASEQYF. The chain links TRBV4-2 to TRBJ2-7; D is perhaps TRBD2 (5 bases). This CDR3 is built from 14 residues. Trimming left V 1 base short and J 7 bases short, with 14 bases between. Per germline, CDR1 LGHNA and CDR2 YNFKEQ.

This clonotype was detected a few times. This chain links TRBV28 with TRBJ1-3, with D uncertain. V was pared by 2 bases and J by 0 bases, with 20 bases between. The CDR3 spans 19 residues. Germline CDR1 is MDHEN and CDR2 is SYDVKM. CDR3 coding DNA: TGTGCCAGCAGTTTACGGTATCGGAGTCTTCCGAGCTCTGGAAACACCATATATTTT. This gives the protein CASSLRYRSLPSSGNTIYF. Drawing the rest from reference TRBV28 and TRBJ1-3, the complete variable domain is DVKVTQSSRYLVKRTGEKVFLECVQDMDHENMFWYRQDPGLGLRLIYFSYDVKMKEKGDIPEGYSVSREKKERFSLILESASTNQTSMYLCASSLRYRSLPSSGNTIYFGEGSWLTVV.

At least ten counts were recorded for this clonotype. The chain has TRBV2 and TRBJ1-5; D gene uncertain. The CDR3 sequence is 14 residues long. Trimming left V 5 bases short and J 1 base short, with 9 bases between. Germline V gene sequence: CDR1 SNHLY, CDR2 FYNNEI. CDR3 DNA: TGTGCCAGCAGTTGGACGGCGAGCAATCAGCCCCAGCATTTT. It specifies CASSWTASNQPQHF.

The CDR3 sequence is CASSPGGIAKNIQYF. As DNA, the CDR3 is TGTGCCAGCAGCCCAGGGGGAATCGCGAAAAACATTCAGTACTTC. The J gene is TRBJ2-4, the V gene TRBV6-1; 7 bases align to TRBD1. V gave up 6 bases and J gave up 4 bases; unmatched junction bases: 9. This CDR3 spans 15 amino acids. From germline, CDR1 is MNHNS and CDR2 SASEGT.

This clonotype was counted ten times or more. This sequence joins TRBV6-2 or TRBV6-3 and TRBJ1-1, with D unclear. CDR3 size: 17 residues. In germline, CDR1 is MNHEY, CDR2 SVGEGT. Trimming took 5 bases from V and 11 from J, leaving 30 bases between them. In DNA form, the CDR3 reads TGTGCCAGCAGTCTAGGACCTTTTCGCCCCGCTGGGGATGCGGCTTTCTTT. This sequence encodes CASSLGPFRPAGDAAFF.

To note about this clonotype: It may be a read error: a sequence one base away is much more abundant. This chain uses TRBV7-9 with TRBJ2-7, with TRBD2 as a possible D gene (7 bases). The end of the DNA aligns better with TRBJ2-1, so the J call may be wrong. The CDR3 is made up of 16 amino acids. Per germline, CDR1 SEHNR and CDR2 FQNEAQ (reference sequence). The CDR3 coding sequence is TGTGCCAGCAGCTTTCCCGAGCGGGACACCGGCTACGAGCAGTTCTTC. It translates to CASSFPERDTGYEQFF.

This clonotype occurred many times. This rearrangement joins TRBV24-1 to TRBJ2-3; 9 nucleotides align to TRBD2. The germline gives CDR1 KGHDR, CDR2 SFDVKD. V dropped 3 bases and J dropped 4; count of bases not matched to a gene: 7. There are 16 residues in the CDR3. CDR3 protein: CATSDRAGGEPDTQYF. The DNA of the CDR3 is TGTGCCACCAGTGATCGGGCGGGAGGGGAACCAGATACGCAGTATTTT.